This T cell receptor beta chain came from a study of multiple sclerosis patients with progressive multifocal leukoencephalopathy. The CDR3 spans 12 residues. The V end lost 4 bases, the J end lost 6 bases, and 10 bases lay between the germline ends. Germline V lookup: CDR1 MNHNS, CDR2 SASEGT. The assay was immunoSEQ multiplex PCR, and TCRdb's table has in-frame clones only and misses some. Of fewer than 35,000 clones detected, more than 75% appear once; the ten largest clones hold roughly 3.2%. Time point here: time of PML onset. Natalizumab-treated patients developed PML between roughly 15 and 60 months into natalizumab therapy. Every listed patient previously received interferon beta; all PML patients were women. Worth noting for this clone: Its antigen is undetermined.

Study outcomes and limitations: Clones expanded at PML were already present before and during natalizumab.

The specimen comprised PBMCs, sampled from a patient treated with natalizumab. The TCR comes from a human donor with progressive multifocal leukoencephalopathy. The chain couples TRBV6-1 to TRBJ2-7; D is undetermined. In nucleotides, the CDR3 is TGTGCCAGCAGTGGGGCCCCCCGCGAGCAGTACTTC. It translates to CASSGAPREQYF.